This TCR beta chain emerged from a study of early T cells in non-severe SARS-CoV-2 infection. Study at large: Chains from this unsorted whole-blood bulk RNA could not be paired.

Unique molecular identifiers tagged individual cDNA molecules. TCRdb called the 5' RACE reads again in MiXCR, with one record for every CDR3 protein. In the table there are 54,000 or so distinct CDR3 sequences, around 12% of which are singletons. This clonotype turned up a few times. Its antigen is currently unknown. Regarding the study as a whole: Missing private and CD4 specificities, VDJdb matching favored anti-spike CD8 responses.

The sequence came from an adult who was a healthcare worker with PCR-confirmed SARS-CoV-2 infection or an uninfected control (not recorded which). Specimen: whole blood.

The CDR3 region has the DNA TGTGCCAGCAGCCGGGACCACTACGAGCAGTACTTC. It yields the protein CASSRDHYEQYF. The chain uses TRBV6-1 and TRBJ2-7; D is possibly TRBD1 or TRBD2 (5 bases each). Trimming stripped 6 bases from V and 3 bases from J, with 9 bases between. The CDR3 runs 12 residues. CDR1 and CDR2 from the germline V gene are MNHNS and SASEGT.